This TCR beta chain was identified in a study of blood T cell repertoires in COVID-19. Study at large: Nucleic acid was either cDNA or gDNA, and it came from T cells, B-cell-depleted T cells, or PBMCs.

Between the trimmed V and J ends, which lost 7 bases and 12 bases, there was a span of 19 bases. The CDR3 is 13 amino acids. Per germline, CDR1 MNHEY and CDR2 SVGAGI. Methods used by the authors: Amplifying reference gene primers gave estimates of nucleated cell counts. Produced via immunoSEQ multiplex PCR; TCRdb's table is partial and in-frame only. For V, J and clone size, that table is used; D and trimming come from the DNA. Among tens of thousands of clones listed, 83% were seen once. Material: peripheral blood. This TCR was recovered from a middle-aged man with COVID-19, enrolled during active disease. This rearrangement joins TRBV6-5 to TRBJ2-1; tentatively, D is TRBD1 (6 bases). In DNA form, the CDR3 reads TGTGCCAGCAAGCCCCGGTGGGACATAGGGCAGTTCTTC. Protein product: CASKPRWDIGQFF.